This TCR beta chain was identified in a study of cytomegalovirus exposure and HLA in healthy donors. Findings and caveats of the study: Later analysis associated a missense DCLRE1C variant with TCR beta V- and J-gene trimming. Later analysis found that TCR beta chains associated with HLA were more clonally expanded than other, equally common chains. There were over 150 TCR beta chains listed as cytomegalovirus-associated.

The CDR3 runs 13 residues. The germline CDR1 and CDR2 sequences are MDHEN and SYDVKM. With 8 bases removed from V and 0 bases from J, the gap between germline ends came to 10 bases. Vbeta (60) and Jbeta (13) primers were used in the PCR. The repertoire was sequenced with immunoSEQ multiplex PCR; TCRdb's copy has only in-frame clones and lacks some. The sample gives 200,000 to 250,000 clones, about 81% of which show up once; about 7.3% is in the top ten. On this clone itself: Its antigen remains unknown.

This clonotype was sampled from a woman aged 60 to 75 in good health and CMV-seropositive. The chain employs TRBV28 and TRBJ1-1, with D possibly being TRBD1 (6 bases). The sequencing input was PBMCs. For the CDR3, the DNA is TGTGCCAGCGGGGGGGGCATGAACACTGAAGCTTTCTTT. This encodes CASGGGMNTEAFF.